The 3 T cell receptor beta chains below all came from one sample that was sequenced in a study of long-term antiretroviral therapy in people with HIV. Version v3.0 of the immunoSEQ assay ran at survey level. The protocol was immunoSEQ multiplex PCR, while the TCRdb copy is restricted to in-frame clones and leaves out a portion. The data contain about 35,000 clones, approximately 74% of them singletons. This sample comprised unsorted PBMCs, obtained 3 years after starting antiretroviral therapy. The source of these receptors is a man aged 50 to 59 with HIV.

The rearrangement uses TRBV6-5 and TRBJ2-2; weak D call: TRBD1 (6 bases). V lost 6 bases, J lost 3 bases, and 11 bases lay in between. CDR3 size: 14 residues. The germline V gene has CDR1 MNHEY and CDR2 SVGAGI. The CDR3 loop reads CASSAGTYTGELFF. The DNA of the CDR3 is TGTGCCAGCAGCGCCGGGACATACACCGGGGAGCTGTTTTTT.

In its sample, this clone was seen a few times. The V gene is TRBV7-9, the J gene TRBJ2-7; no clear D gene. Between the trimmed V and J ends, which lost 2 bases and 7 bases, there was a span of 9 bases. Per germline, CDR1 SEHNR and CDR2 FQNEAQ (reference sequence). This CDR3 spans 12 amino acids. CDR3 in DNA: TGTGCCAGCAGCTTAATGGTCCGAGAGCAGTACTTC. This codes for CASSLMVREQYF.

The chain recombines TRBV11-3 with TRBJ1-5; no clear D. The V end was cut by 5 bases, the J end by 0 bases, with 11 bases between. This CDR3 is built from 15 residues. Germline V gives CDR1 SGHNT, CDR2 YENEEA. CDR3 bases: TGTGCCAGCAGCCCCGACGGTTATAGCAATCAGCCCCAGCATTTT. Translation gives CASSPDGYSNQPQHF. Full variable domain (remainder filled in from reference TRBV11-3 and TRBJ1-5): EAGVVQSPRYKIIEKKQPVAFWCNPISGHNTLYWYLQNLGQGPELLIRYENEEAVDDSQLPKDRFSAERLKGVDSTLKIQPAELGDSAVYLCASSPDGYSNQPQHFGDGTRLSIL.